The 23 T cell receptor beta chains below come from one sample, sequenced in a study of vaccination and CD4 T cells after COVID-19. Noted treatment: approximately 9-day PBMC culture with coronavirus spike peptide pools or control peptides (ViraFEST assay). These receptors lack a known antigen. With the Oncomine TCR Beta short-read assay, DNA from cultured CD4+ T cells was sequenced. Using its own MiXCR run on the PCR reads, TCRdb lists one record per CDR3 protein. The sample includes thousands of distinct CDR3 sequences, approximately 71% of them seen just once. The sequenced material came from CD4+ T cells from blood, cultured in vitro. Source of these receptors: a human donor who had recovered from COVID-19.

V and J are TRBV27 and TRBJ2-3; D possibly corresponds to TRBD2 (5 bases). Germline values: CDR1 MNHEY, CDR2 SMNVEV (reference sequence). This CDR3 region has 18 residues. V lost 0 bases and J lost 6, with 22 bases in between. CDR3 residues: CASSLSLGRAMRGDTQYF. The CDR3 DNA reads TGTGCCAGCAGTTTATCCTTAGGACGTGCTATGCGAGGGGATACGCAGTATTTT.

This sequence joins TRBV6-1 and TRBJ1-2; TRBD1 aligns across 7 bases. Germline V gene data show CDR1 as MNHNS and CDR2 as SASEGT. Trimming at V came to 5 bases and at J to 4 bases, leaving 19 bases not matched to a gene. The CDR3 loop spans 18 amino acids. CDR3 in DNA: TGTGCCAGCAGTCACCAGTCAGTTCACGAGGAGGGGGCCTATGGCTACACCTTC. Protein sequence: CASSHQSVHEEGAYGYTF.

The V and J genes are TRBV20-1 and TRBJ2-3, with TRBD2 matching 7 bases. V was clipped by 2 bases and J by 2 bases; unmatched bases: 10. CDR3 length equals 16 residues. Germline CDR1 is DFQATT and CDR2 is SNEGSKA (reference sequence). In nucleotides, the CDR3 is TGCAGTGCTAGACGGGCGGCTAGCGGAAACACAGATACGCAGTATTTT. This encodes CSARRAASGNTDTQYF.

The CDR3 coding sequence is TGTGCCAGCAGCCCAAGACAGGGGACAACCACCGGGGAGCTGTTTTTT. It specifies CASSPRQGTTTGELFF. The chain uses TRBV5-5 and TRBJ2-2; 8 bases are a match to TRBD1. Germline V gene lookup returns CDR1 SGHKS and CDR2 YYEKEE (reference sequence). The CDR3 spans 16 residues. V lost 4 bases and J lost 4; bases outside the gene matches: 9.

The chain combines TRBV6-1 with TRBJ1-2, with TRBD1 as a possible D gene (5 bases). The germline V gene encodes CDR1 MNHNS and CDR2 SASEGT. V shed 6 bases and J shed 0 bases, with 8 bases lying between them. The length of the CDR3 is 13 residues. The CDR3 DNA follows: TGTGCCAGCAGGGGGGGACCTAACTATGGCTACACCTTC. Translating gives CASRGGPNYGYTF.

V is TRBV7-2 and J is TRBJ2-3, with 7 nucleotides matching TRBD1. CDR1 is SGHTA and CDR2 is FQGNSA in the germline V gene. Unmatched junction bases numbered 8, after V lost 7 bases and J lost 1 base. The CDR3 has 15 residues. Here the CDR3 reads CASNLIGQGTDTQYF. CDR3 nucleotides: TGTGCCAGCAACCTTATCGGACAGGGCACAGATACGCAGTATTTT.

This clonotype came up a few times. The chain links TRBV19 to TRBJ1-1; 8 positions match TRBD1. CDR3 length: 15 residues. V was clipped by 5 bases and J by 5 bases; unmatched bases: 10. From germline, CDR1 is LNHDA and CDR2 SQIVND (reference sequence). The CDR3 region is CASSPADREGTEAFF. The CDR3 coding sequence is TGTGCCAGTAGTCCCGCGGACAGGGAAGGAACTGAAGCTTTCTTT.

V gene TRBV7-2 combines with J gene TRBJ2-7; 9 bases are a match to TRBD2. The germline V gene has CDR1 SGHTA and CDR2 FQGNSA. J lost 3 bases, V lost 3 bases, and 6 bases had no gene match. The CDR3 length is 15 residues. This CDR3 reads CASSLISGSFYEQYF. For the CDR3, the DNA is TGTGCCAGCAGCTTGATTAGCGGGAGTTTCTACGAGCAGTACTTC.

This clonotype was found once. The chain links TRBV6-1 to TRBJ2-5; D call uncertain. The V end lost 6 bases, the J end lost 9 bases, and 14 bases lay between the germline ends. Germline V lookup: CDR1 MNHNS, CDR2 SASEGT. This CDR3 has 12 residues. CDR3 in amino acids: CASRLARGAQYF. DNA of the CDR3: TGTGCCAGCAGGTTGGCACGCGGCGCCCAGTACTTC.

CDR3 loop: CASSQEPRGTRTYEQYF. The CDR3 DNA follows: TGTGCCAGCAGCCAAGAACCTCGGGGCACTAGGACCTACGAGCAGTACTTC. The chain is built from TRBV4-2 and TRBJ2-7; D may be TRBD1 or TRBD2 (5 bases each). Germline values: CDR1 LGHNA, CDR2 YNFKEQ. This CDR3 spans 17 amino acids. Trimming cost V 0 bases and J 2 bases, with 17 bases left between them.

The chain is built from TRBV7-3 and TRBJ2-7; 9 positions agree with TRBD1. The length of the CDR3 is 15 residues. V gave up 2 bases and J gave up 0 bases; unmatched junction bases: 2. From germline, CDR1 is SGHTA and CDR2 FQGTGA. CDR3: CASSLGTGSSYEQYF. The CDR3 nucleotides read TGTGCCAGCAGCTTAGGGACAGGGAGCTCCTACGAGCAGTACTTC.

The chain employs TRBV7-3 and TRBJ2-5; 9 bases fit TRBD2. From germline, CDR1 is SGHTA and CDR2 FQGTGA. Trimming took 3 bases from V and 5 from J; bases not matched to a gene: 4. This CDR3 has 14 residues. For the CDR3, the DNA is TGTGCCAGCAGCTTTGCGGGAGGGGGGGAGACCCAGTACTTC. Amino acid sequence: CASSFAGGGETQYF.

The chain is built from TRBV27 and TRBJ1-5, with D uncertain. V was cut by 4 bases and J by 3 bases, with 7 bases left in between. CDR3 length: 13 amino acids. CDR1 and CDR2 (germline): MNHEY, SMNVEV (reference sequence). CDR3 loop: CASSWQINQPQHF. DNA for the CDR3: TGTGCCAGCAGTTGGCAGATCAATCAGCCCCAGCATTTT.

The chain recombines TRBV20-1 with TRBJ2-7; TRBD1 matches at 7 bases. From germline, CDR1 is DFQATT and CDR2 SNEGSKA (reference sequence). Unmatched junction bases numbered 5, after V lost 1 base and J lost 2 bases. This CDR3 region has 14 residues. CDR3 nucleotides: TGCAGTGCTAGAGTCAGTGACAGGGCCTACGAGCAGTACTTC. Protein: CSARVSDRAYEQYF.

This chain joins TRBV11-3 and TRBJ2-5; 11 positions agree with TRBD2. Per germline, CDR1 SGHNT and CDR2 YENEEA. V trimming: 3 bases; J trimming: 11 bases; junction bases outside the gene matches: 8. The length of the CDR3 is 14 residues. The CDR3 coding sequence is TGTGCCAGCAGCTTGACTAGCGGGGCCGCACTACAGTACTTC. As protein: CASSLTSGAALQYF.

The CDR3 DNA follows: TGTGCCAGCAGCTTAGAACGAGTAAACGAGCAGTACTTC. This encodes CASSLERVNEQYF. The chain uses TRBV7-2 and TRBJ2-7, with no clear D. Germline V CDR1 and CDR2: SGHTA, FQGNSA. CDR3 length: 13 amino acids. V gave up 1 base and J gave up 5 bases, with 9 bases separating them.

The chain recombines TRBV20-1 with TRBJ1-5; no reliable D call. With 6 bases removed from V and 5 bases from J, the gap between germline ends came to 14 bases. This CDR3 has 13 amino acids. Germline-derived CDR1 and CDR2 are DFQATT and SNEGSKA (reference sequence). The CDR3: CSAKTTTYQPQHF. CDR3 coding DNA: TGCAGTGCGAAGACAACAACGTATCAGCCCCAGCATTTT.

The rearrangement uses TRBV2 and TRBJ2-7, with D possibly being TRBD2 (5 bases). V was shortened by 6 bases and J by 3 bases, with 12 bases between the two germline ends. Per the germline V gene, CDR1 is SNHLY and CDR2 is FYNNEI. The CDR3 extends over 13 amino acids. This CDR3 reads CASRFDYYYEQYF. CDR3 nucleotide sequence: TGTGCCAGCAGGTTTGACTACTACTACGAGCAGTACTTC.

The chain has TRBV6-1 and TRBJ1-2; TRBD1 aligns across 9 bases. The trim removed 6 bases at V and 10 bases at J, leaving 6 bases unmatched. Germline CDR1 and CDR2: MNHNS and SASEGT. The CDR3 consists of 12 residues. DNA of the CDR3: TGTGCCAGCAGGTCCGGGACAGGGAACTACACCTTC. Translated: CASRSGTGNYTF.

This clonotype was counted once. In DNA form, the CDR3 reads TGTGCCATCAGTGTGCGGGGGGCTGATCAGCCCCAGCATTTT. It specifies CAISVRGADQPQHF. The chain carries TRBV10-3 and TRBJ1-5, with D possibly matching TRBD1 (6 bases). V dropped 4 bases and J dropped 5 bases, with 12 bases sitting between them. The CDR3 contains 14 residues. Per germline, CDR1 ENHRY and CDR2 SYGVKD.

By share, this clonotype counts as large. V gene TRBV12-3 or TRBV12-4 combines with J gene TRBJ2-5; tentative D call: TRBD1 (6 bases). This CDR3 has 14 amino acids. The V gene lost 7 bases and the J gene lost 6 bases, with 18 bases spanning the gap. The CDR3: CASTLGNRAKTQYF. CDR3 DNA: TGTGCCAGCACCTTAGGGAACAGGGCCAAGACCCAGTACTTC.

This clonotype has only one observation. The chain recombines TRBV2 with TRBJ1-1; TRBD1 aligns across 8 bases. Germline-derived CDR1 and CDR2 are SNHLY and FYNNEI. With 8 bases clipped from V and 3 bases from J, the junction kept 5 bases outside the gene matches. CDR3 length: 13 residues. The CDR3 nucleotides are TGTGCCAGCGGGAACAGGGGGGACACTGAAGCTTTCTTT. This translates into CASGNRGDTEAFF.

The CDR3 reads CASSPIPGGLGGYTF. CDR3 nucleotides: TGCGCCAGCAGCCCGATACCAGGGGGGCTCGGTGGCTACACCTTC. The V and J genes are TRBV4-3 and TRBJ1-2; 7 bases align to TRBD1. J was trimmed by 7 bases and V by 4 bases; bases with no gene match: 12. This CDR3 has 15 amino acids. Germline V gene sequence: CDR1 LGHNA, CDR2 YSLEER.